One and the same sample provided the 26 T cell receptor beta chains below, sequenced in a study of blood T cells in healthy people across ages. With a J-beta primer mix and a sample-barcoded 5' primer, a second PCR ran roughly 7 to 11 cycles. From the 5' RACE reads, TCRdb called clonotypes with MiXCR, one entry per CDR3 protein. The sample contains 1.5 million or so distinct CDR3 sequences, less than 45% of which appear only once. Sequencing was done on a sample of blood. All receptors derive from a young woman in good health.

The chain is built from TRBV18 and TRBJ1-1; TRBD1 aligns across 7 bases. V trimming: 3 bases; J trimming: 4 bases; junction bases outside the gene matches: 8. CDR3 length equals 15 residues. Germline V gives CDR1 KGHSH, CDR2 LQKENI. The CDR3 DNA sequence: TGTGCCAGCTCACCGCAACAGGGGAGCGGCACTGAAGCTTTCTTT. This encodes CASSPQQGSGTEAFF. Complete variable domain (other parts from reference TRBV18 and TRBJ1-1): NAGVMQNPRHLVRRRGQEARLRCSPMKGHSHVYWYRQLPEEGLKFMVYLQKENIIDESGMPKERFSAEFPKEGPSILRIQQVVRGDSAAYFCASSPQQGSGTEAFFGQGTRLTVV.

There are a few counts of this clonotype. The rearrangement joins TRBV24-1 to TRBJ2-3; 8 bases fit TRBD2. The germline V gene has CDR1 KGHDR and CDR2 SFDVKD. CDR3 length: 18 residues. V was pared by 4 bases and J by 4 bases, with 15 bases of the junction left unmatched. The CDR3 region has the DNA TGTGCCACCAGTGACCGCACCGAGCGGGGGCCAGGTGCAGATACGCAGTATTTT. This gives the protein CATSDRTERGPGADTQYF.

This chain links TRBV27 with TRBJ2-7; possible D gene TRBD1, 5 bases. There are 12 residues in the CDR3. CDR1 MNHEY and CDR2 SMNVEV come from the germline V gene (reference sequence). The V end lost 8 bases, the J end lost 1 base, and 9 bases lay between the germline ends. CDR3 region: CASGAHSYEQYF. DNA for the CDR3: TGTGCCAGCGGGGCCCATTCCTACGAGCAGTACTTC.

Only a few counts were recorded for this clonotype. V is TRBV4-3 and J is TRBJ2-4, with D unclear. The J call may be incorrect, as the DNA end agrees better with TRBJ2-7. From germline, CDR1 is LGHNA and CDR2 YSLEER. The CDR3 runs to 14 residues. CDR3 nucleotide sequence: TGCGCCAGCAGCCAAGCGCGACTGGAAGCCGAGCAGTACTTC. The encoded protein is CASSQARLEAEQYF.

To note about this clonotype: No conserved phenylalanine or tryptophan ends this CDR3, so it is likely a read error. Written as DNA, the CDR3 is TGTGCCATCAGTGGGGGACAGGGGGCCGGAGAGCAGTTCTTA. Translation: CAISGGQGAGEQFL. The chain carries TRBV10-3 and TRBJ2-1, with 12 bases identical to TRBD1. V shed 4 bases and J 10 bases; nucleotides not matched to a gene: 5. CDR1 ENHRY and CDR2 SYGVKD come from the germline V gene. The CDR3 is 14 residues long.

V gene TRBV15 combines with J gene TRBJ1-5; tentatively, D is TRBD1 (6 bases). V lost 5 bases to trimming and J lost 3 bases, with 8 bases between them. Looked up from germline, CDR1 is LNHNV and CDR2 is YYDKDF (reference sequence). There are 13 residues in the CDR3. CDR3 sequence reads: CATSPGDNQPQHF. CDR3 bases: TGTGCCACCAGCCCAGGGGACAATCAGCCCCAGCATTTT.

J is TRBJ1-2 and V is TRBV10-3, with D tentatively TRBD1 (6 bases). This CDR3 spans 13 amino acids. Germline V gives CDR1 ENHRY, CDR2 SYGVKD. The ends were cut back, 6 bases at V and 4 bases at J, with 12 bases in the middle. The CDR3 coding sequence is TGTGCCATCAGCTTGGACAGATTCTATGGCTACACCTTC. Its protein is CAISLDRFYGYTF.

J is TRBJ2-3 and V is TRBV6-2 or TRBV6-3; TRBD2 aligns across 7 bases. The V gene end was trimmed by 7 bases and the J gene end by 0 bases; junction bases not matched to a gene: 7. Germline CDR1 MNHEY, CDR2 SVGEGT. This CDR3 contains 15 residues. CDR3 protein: CASTTSGASTDTQYF. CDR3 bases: TGTGCCAGCACCACCAGCGGGGCCAGCACAGATACGCAGTATTTT.

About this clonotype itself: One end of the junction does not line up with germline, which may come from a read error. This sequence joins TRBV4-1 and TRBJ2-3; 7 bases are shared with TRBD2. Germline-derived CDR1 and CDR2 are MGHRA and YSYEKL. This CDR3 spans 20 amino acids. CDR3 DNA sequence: TGCGCCAGCAGCCAAGATCCTAGCGGCCCCTTCCCCTCTAGCACGGATACGCAGTATTTT. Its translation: CASSQDPSGPFPSSTDTQYF.

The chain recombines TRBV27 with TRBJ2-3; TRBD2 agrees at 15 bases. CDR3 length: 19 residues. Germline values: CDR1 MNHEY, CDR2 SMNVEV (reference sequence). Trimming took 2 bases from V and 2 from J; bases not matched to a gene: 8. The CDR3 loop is CASSLIPGLAGGDTDTQYF. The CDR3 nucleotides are TGTGCCAGCAGTTTAATCCCGGGACTAGCGGGGGGCGACACAGATACGCAGTATTTT.

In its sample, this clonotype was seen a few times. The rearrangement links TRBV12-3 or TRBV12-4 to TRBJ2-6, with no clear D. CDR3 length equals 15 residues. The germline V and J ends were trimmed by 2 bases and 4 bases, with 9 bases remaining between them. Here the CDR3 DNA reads TGTGCCAGCAGTTTATGGGCGGCGGGGGCCAACGTCCTGACTTTC. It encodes CASSLWAAGANVLTF.

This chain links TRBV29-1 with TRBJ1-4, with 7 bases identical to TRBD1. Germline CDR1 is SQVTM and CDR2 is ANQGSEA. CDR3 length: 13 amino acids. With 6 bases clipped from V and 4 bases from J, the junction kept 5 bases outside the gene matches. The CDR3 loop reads CSVGQRFNEKLFF. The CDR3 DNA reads TGCAGCGTGGGACAGCGGTTTAATGAAAAACTGTTTTTT.

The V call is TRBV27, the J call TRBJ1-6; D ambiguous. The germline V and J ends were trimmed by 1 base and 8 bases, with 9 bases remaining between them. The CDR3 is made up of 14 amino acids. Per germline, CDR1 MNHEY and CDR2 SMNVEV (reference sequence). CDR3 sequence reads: CASSLYGSDSPLHF. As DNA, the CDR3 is TGTGCCAGCAGTTTATACGGGAGCGATTCACCCCTCCACTTT.

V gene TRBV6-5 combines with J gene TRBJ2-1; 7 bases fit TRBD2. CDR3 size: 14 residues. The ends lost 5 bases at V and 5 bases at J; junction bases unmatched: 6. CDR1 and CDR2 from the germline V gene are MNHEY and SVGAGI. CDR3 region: CASSRTRDNNEQFF. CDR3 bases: TGTGCCAGCAGTCGGACTAGAGATAACAATGAGCAGTTCTTC.

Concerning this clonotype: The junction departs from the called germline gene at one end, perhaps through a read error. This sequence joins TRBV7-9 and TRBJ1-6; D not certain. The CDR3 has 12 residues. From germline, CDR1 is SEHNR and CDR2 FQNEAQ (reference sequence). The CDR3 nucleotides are TGTGCCAGCAGTTCAATACAGTCACCCCCCCACTTT. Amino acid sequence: CASSSIQSPPHF.

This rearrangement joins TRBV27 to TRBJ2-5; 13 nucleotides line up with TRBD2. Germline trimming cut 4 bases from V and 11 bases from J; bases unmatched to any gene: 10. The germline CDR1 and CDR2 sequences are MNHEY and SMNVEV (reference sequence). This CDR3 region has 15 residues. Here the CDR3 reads CASSSGTSGIREQYF. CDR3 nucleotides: TGTGCCAGCAGTTCCGGGACTAGCGGGATCAGGGAGCAGTACTTC.

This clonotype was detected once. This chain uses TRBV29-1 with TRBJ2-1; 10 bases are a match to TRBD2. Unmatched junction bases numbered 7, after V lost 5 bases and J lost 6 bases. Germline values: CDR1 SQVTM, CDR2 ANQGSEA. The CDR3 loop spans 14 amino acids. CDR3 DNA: TGCAGCGTTAACAGCGGGAGGGTGTCCAATGAGCAGTTCTTC. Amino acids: CSVNSGRVSNEQFF.

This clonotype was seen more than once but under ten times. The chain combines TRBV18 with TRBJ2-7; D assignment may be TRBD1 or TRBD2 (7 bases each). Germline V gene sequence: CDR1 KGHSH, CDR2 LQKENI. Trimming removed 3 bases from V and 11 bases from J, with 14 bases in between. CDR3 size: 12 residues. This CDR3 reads CASSPPGGGEYF. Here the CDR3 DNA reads TGTGCCAGCTCACCTCCAGGGGGAGGGGAGTACTTC. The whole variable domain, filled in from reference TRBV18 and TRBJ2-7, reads NAGVMQNPRHLVRRRGQEARLRCSPMKGHSHVYWYRQLPEEGLKFMVYLQKENIIDESGMPKERFSAEFPKEGPSILRIQQVVRGDSAAYFCASSPPGGGEYFGPGTRLTVT.

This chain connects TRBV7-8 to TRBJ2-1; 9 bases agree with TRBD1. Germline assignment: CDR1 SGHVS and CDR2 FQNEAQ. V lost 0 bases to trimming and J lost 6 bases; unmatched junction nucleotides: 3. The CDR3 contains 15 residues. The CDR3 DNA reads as TGTGCCAGCAGCTTAGCAGGGGACAGGGCCAATGAGCAGTTCTTC. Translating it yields CASSLAGDRANEQFF.

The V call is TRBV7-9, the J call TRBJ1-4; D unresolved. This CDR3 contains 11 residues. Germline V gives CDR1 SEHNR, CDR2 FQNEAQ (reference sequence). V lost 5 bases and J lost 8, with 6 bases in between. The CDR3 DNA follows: TGTGCCAGCAGCCCGACCGAAAAACTGTTTTTT. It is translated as CASSPTEKLFF.

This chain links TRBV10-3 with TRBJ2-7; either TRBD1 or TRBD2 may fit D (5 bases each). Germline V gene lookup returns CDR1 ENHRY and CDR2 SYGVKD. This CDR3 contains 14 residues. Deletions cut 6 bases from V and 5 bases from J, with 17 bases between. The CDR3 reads CAIRPGGDHHEQYF. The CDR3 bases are TGTGCCATCAGACCCGGTGGGGACCATCACGAGCAGTACTTC.

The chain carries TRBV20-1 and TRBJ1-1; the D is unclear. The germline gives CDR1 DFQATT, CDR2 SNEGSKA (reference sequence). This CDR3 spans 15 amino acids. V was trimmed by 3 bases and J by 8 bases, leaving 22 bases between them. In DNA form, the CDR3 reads TGCAGTGCTAGCCGGTCACACCATAAGGCTCCCGAAGCTTTCTTT. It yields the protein CSASRSHHKAPEAFF.

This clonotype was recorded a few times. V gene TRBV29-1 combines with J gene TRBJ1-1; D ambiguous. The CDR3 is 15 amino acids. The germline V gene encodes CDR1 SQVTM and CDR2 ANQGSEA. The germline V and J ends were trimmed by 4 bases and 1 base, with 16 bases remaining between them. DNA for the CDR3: TGCAGCGTTGCCTTTTATGGCCCGTCGAACACTGAAGCTTTCTTT. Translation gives CSVAFYGPSNTEAFF. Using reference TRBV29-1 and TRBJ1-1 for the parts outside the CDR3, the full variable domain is SAVISQKPSRDICQRGTSLTIQCQVDSQVTMMFWYRQQPGQSLTLIATANQGSEATYESGFVIDKFPISRPNLTFSTLTVSNMSPEDSSIYLCSVAFYGPSNTEAFFGQGTRLTVV.

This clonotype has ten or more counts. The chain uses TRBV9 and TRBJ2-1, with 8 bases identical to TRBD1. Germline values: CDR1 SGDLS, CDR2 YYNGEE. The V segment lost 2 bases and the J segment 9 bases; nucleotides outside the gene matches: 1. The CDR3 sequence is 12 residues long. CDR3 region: CASSVTGVEQFF. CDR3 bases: TGTGCCAGCAGCGTGACAGGGGTTGAGCAGTTCTTC.

The CDR3, as DNA: TGTGCCAGCAGTATCCGGGACAGGGGGAAAGCTTTCTTT. Encoded protein: CASSIRDRGKAFF. The J gene is TRBJ1-1, the V gene TRBV12-3 or TRBV12-4, with TRBD1 matching 11 bases. The trim removed 5 bases at V and 9 bases at J, leaving 5 bases unmatched. This CDR3 is built from 13 residues.

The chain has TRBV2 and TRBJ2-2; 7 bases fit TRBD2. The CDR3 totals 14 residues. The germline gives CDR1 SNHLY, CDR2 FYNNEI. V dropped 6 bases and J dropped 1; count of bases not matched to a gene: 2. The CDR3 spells CASSKRGNTGELFF. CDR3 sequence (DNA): TGTGCCAGCAGCAAGCGGGGGAACACCGGGGAGCTGTTTTTT.